The 24 T cell receptor beta chains reported below all come from one sample, sequenced in a study of immune evolution from preneoplasia to lung adenocarcinoma. The table came from immunoSEQ multiplex PCR; TCRdb's copy has only in-frame clones and leaves some out. Of some 6,200 clones listed, around four fifths were seen once; the top ten hold around 2.7%. The sequenced sample was FFPE lung adenocarcinoma in situ tissue. These receptors all stem from an older donor with lung adenocarcinoma.

This clone was detected only a few times. The V call is TRBV7-6, the J call TRBJ2-5; a possible D gene is TRBD1 (5 bases). The germline gives CDR1 SGHVS, CDR2 FNYEAQ. Trimming shortened V by 5 bases and J by 2 bases, and 18 bases separated the two germline ends. The CDR3 covers 16 residues. This CDR3 is CASSPAAGLLQETQYF. The CDR3, as DNA: TGTGCCAGCAGCCCCGCCGCAGGGCTCCTTCAAGAGACCCAGTACTTC. The whole variable domain, remainder taken from reference TRBV7-6 and TRBJ2-5, is GAGVSQSPRYKVTKRGQDVALRCDPISGHVSLYWYRQALGQGPEFLTYFNYEAQQDKSGLPNDRFSAERPEGSISTLTIQRTEQRDSAMYRCASSPAAGLLQETQYFGPGTRLLVL.

V and J are TRBV10-3 and TRBJ2-1; perhaps TRBD2 as D (5 bases). Trimming removed 4 bases at V and 4 bases at J, with 14 bases between. The CDR3 has 15 residues. Germline CDR1 and CDR2: ENHRY and SYGVKD. The CDR3 region is CAISAAGVGYNEQFF. The CDR3 DNA is TGTGCCATCAGTGCCGCCGGGGTTGGGTACAATGAGCAGTTCTTC.

The chain joins TRBV7-2 to TRBJ2-5, with D uncertain. The CDR3 loop spans 14 amino acids. From germline, CDR1 is SGHTA and CDR2 FQGNSA. V was cut by 2 bases and J by 3 bases, with 10 bases left in between. CDR3 loop: CASSLSGWKETQYF. CDR3 nucleotide sequence: TGTGCCAGCAGCTTATCGGGCTGGAAAGAGACCCAGTACTTC.

The chain is built from TRBV2 and TRBJ2-7; no clear D. Germline CDR1 reads SNHLY; CDR2 reads FYNNEI. The V and J ends lost 4 bases and 2 bases respectively, with 9 bases between them. The CDR3 is 13 residues long. CDR3 region: CASSVVGTYEQYF. CDR3 in DNA: TGTGCCAGCAGTGTTGTGGGAACCTACGAGCAGTACTTC.

The chain has TRBV5-1 and TRBJ1-3, with a weak D call TRBD1 (5 bases). Trimming shortened V by 4 bases and J by 2 bases, and 10 bases separated the two germline ends. The CDR3 is made up of 14 amino acids. CDR1 SGHRS and CDR2 YFSETQ come from the germline V gene. The CDR3 sequence is CASSQGTAGNTIYF. The CDR3 region has the DNA TGCGCCAGCAGCCAAGGGACGGCTGGAAACACCATATATTTT.

The CDR3 sequence: CASSLGGLSSYNEQFF. CDR3 nucleotides: TGTGCCAGCAGCTTAGGCGGACTGAGCTCCTACAATGAGCAGTTCTTC. The chain has TRBV5-4 and TRBJ2-1, with a possible D match to TRBD2 (5 bases). V was trimmed by 2 bases and J by 0 bases, leaving 12 bases between them. The CDR3 extends over 16 amino acids. In germline, CDR1 is SGHNT, CDR2 YYREEE (reference sequence).

V and J are TRBV2 and TRBJ2-3; TRBD2 might be the D (6 bases). Between the trimmed V and J ends, which lost 7 bases and 6 bases, there was a span of 17 bases. This CDR3 comprises 14 residues. Germline V gene lookup returns CDR1 SNHLY and CDR2 FYNNEI. In nucleotides, the CDR3 is TGTGCCAGCAACGGGTGGGGCGGGGACGATACGCAGTATTTT. It encodes CASNGWGGDDTQYF.

This chain links TRBV28 with TRBJ1-1, with unresolved D. Germline V gene data show CDR1 as MDHEN and CDR2 as SYDVKM. The V end was cut by 2 bases, the J end by 7 bases, with 8 bases between. This CDR3 is 12 amino acids long. The CDR3 DNA is TGTGCCAGCAGTTTAAGTACGGGTGAAGCTTTCTTT. It is translated as CASSLSTGEAFF.

The CDR3 sequence is CSAPGRSEAFF. The CDR3, as DNA: TGCAGTGCTCCCGGACGATCTGAAGCTTTCTTT. The gene calls are TRBV20-1 and TRBJ1-1; D is unclear. The germline gives CDR1 DFQATT, CDR2 SNEGSKA (reference sequence). Trimming removed 5 bases from V and 6 bases from J, with 10 bases in between. The CDR3 runs to 11 residues.

The gene calls are TRBV25-1 and TRBJ2-5; D may match TRBD1 or TRBD2 (7 bases each). The V gene's germline CDR1 is MGHDK and CDR2 SYGVNS. The CDR3 contains 15 residues. Trimming shortened V by 3 bases and J by 9 bases, and 20 bases separated the two germline ends. CDR3 loop: CASSEGAGGGEAQYF. CDR3 in DNA: TGTGCCAGCAGTGAGGGGGCAGGGGGAGGGGAGGCCCAGTACTTC.

The V gene is TRBV6-1, the J gene TRBJ1-1, with a weak D call TRBD1 (6 bases). Trimming shortened V by 1 base and J by 5 bases, and 8 bases separated the two germline ends. The CDR3 runs 13 residues. CDR1 MNHNS and CDR2 SASEGT come from the germline V gene. Here the CDR3 DNA reads TGTGCCAGCAGTGAAGAAAGGGGGACTGAAGCTTTCTTT. This encodes CASSEERGTEAFF.

The rearrangement links TRBV19 to TRBJ1-1; no firm D call. V lost 1 base and J lost 5, with 8 bases in between. The length of the CDR3 is 13 residues. Germline V gene lookup returns CDR1 LNHDA and CDR2 SQIVND (reference sequence). CDR3 sequence (DNA): TGTGCCAGTAGTATAGTAGGGATGACTGAAGCTTTCTTT. It is translated as CASSIVGMTEAFF.

This clone was picked up a small number of times. The rearrangement joins TRBV11-2 to TRBJ1-2; D gene unclear. V lost 4 bases to trimming and J lost 3 bases, with 15 bases between them. The CDR3 is made up of 15 amino acids. Per germline, CDR1 SGHAT and CDR2 FQNNGV. The chain's CDR3 is CASSSDPTGDYGYTF. In nucleotides, the CDR3 is TGTGCCAGCAGCTCTGACCCCACGGGCGACTATGGCTACACCTTC. The variable domain in full, completed from reference TRBV11-2 and TRBJ1-2, reads EAGVAQSPRYKIIEKRQSVAFWCNPISGHATLYWYQQILGQGPKLLIQFQNNGVVDDSQLPKDRFSAERLKGVDSTLKIQPAKLEDSAVYLCASSSDPTGDYGYTFGSGTRLTVV.

This chain joins TRBV2 and TRBJ2-3; no definite D call. CDR1 and CDR2 from the germline V gene are SNHLY and FYNNEI. The CDR3 extends over 12 amino acids. Trimming cost V 6 bases and J 5 bases, with 9 bases left between them. CDR3 protein: CASSPGIDTQYF. In DNA form, the CDR3 reads TGTGCCAGCAGCCCGGGTATAGATACGCAGTATTTT.

In its sample, this clone was seen once. The rearrangement uses TRBV7-9 and TRBJ1-1; no definite D call. Germline-derived CDR1 and CDR2 are SEHNR and FQNEAQ (reference sequence). Trimming left V 2 bases short and J 5 bases short, with 12 bases between. The CDR3 has 14 amino acids. The CDR3 DNA follows: TGTGCCAGCAGCTTAATTGGAGATGGAACTGAAGCTTTCTTT. Translation: CASSLIGDGTEAFF. The full variable domain, in which reference TRBV7-9 and TRBJ1-1 provide the parts outside the CDR3, is DTGVSQNPRHKITKRGQNVTFRCDPISEHNRLYWYRQTLGQGPEFLTYFQNEAQLEKSRLLSDRFSAERPKGSFSTLEIQRTEQGDSAMYLCASSLIGDGTEAFFGQGTRLTVV.

J is TRBJ1-2 and V is TRBV19; D is uncertain. CDR1 LNHDA and CDR2 SQIVND come from the germline V gene (reference sequence). The V gene lost 5 bases and the J gene lost 0 bases, with 7 bases spanning the gap. CDR3 length: 13 amino acids. In DNA, the CDR3 is TGTGCCAGTAGTCTCCGGGCTAACTATGGCTACACCTTC. Protein: CASSLRANYGYTF.

J is TRBJ2-7 and V is TRBV7-9; D possibly corresponds to TRBD1 (5 bases). From germline, CDR1 is SEHNR and CDR2 FQNEAQ (reference sequence). The germline V and J ends were trimmed by 8 bases and 0 bases, with 8 bases remaining between them. The CDR3 is 12 amino acids. CDR3 loop: CASGASSYEQYF. CDR3 bases: TGTGCCAGCGGGGCCAGCTCCTACGAGCAGTACTTC. The whole variable domain, filled in from reference TRBV7-9 and TRBJ2-7, reads DTGVSQNPRHKITKRGQNVTFRCDPISEHNRLYWYRQTLGQGPEFLTYFQNEAQLEKSRLLSDRFSAERPKGSFSTLEIQRTEQGDSAMYLCASGASSYEQYFGPGTRLTVT.

This chain links TRBV4-1 with TRBJ2-3; D may match TRBD1 or TRBD2 (5 bases each). CDR1 is MGHRA, CDR2 YSYEKL, per germline. CDR3 length: 16 amino acids. V dropped 3 bases and J dropped 5 bases, with 18 bases sitting between them. CDR3 amino acids: CASSHRSQEALDTQYF. The CDR3 nucleotides are TGCGCCAGCAGCCATCGTTCACAGGAGGCTTTAGATACGCAGTATTTT.

V usage is TRBV6-4 and J usage is TRBJ2-1; D is uncertain. The CDR3 contains 12 residues. Germline CDR1 MRHNA, CDR2 SNTAGT. V was clipped by 2 bases and J by 12 bases, with 11 bases between them. The CDR3 DNA reads as TGTGCCAGCAGTGACAACTCCGAGCGGCAGTTCTTC. The encoded protein is CASSDNSERQFF.

In DNA form, the CDR3 reads TGTGCCTGGACCACCCAGGGACACACTGAAGCTTTCTTT. It specifies CAWTTQGHTEAFF. This chain connects TRBV30 to TRBJ1-1, with TRBD1 as a possible D gene (5 bases). Germline lookup yields CDR1 GTSNPN and CDR2 SVGIG (reference sequence). The V end was cut by 4 bases, the J end by 3 bases, with 12 bases between. The CDR3 loop spans 13 amino acids.

The J gene is TRBJ2-5, the V gene TRBV27, with 12 bases lining up with TRBD1. The J call may be in error: the DNA end matches TRBJ2-7 better. The length of the CDR3 is 16 residues. Germline CDR1 and CDR2: MNHEY and SMNVEV (reference sequence). CDR3 in DNA: TGTGCCAGCAGTCAGAATCCGGGACAGGGGGCGTACGAGCAGTACTTC. Translated: CASSQNPGQGAYEQYF.

The V gene is TRBV7-6, the J gene TRBJ2-2; 10 bases agree with TRBD2. The germline V gene has CDR1 SGHVS and CDR2 FNYEAQ. With V trimmed by 10 bases and J by 1 base, 12 bases remained unmatched. The CDR3 length is 17 residues. The CDR3 sequence is CATSPLAGVMNTGELFF. The CDR3 DNA sequence: TGTGCCACCTCTCCTCTAGCGGGAGTGATGAACACCGGGGAGCTGTTTTTT. Combining the CDR3 with reference TRBV7-6 and TRBJ2-2 gives the whole variable domain GAGVSQSPRYKVTKRGQDVALRCDPISGHVSLYWYRQALGQGPEFLTYFNYEAQQDKSGLPNDRFSAERPEGSISTLTIQRTEQRDSAMYRCATSPLAGVMNTGELFFGEGSRLTVL.

CDR3 DNA sequence: TGTGCCAGCAGTCGACACATGAGCTCCTACAATGAGCAGTTCTTC. Amino acids: CASSRHMSSYNEQFF. This chain joins TRBV6-5 and TRBJ2-1; D is uncertain. This CDR3 region has 15 residues. Trimming shortened V by 5 bases and J by 0 bases, and 11 bases separated the two germline ends. The germline V gene has CDR1 MNHEY and CDR2 SVGAGI.

The V gene is TRBV9, the J gene TRBJ1-1, with TRBD1 as a possible D gene (6 bases). V was cut by 3 bases and J by 0 bases, with 12 bases left in between. Germline assignment: CDR1 SGDLS and CDR2 YYNGEE. This CDR3 comprises 15 residues. The CDR3 loop reads CASSAWTELNTEAFF. CDR3 nucleotides: TGTGCCAGCAGCGCCTGGACAGAGTTGAACACTGAAGCTTTCTTT. The variable domain in full, with the rest retrieved from reference TRBV9 and TRBJ1-1, is DSGVTQTPKHLITATGQRVTLRCSPRSGDLSVYWYQQSLDQGLQFLIQYYNGEERAKGNILERFSAQQFPDLHSELNLSSLELGDSALYFCASSAWTELNTEAFFGQGTRLTVV.